This entry lists 7 T cell receptor beta chains sequenced from one sample in a study of T cells after yellow fever vaccination. TCRdb re-called the 5' RACE reads through MiXCR, storing one row per CDR3 protein. In the table there are 300,000 or so distinct CDR3 sequences, about 4% of which are singletons. The sequenced sample was PBMCs, obtained 5 days after the yellow fever booster vaccination. Receptor source: a man aged 18-30 years who received the YFV17D yellow fever vaccine.

This clonotype was seen many times. The J gene is TRBJ2-7, the V gene TRBV9; 8 bases match TRBD1. The CDR3 is 16 residues long. Looked up from germline, CDR1 is SGDLS and CDR2 is YYNGEE. Germline trimming cut 0 bases from V and 7 bases from J; bases unmatched to any gene: 12. The CDR3 DNA reads as TGTGCCAGCAGCGTAGCTCCACGGACAGGGTCGAGAGAGCAGTACTTC. Its translation is CASSVAPRTGSREQYF.

This clonotype was counted between two and nine times. This chain joins TRBV6-5 and TRBJ2-3, with TRBD1 as a possible D gene (5 bases). Per the germline V gene, CDR1 is MNHEY and CDR2 is SVGAGI. The CDR3 is 14 amino acids. Trimming pared 4 bases from V and 2 bases from J, leaving 10 bases between. CDR3 DNA: TGTGCCAGCAGTTGGGGCATCGACACAGATACGCAGTATTTT. It codes for CASSWGIDTDTQYF.

This sequence joins TRBV5-1 and TRBJ2-7; perhaps TRBD1 as D (5 bases). V shed 4 bases and J shed 4 bases, with 18 bases lying between them. Germline values: CDR1 SGHRS, CDR2 YFSETQ. This CDR3 has 15 residues. The CDR3 DNA reads as TGCGCCAGCAGCCAAGGGGCCACAGCATTTTACGAGCAGTACGTC. Amino acid sequence: CASSQGATAFYEQYV.

This sequence joins TRBV4-3 and TRBJ2-5; the match to TRBD2 covers 7 bases. Per the germline V gene, CDR1 is LGHNA and CDR2 is YSLEER. CDR3 length: 15 amino acids. The ends lost 3 bases at V and 5 bases at J; junction bases unmatched: 9. CDR3: CASSQHHLGGETQYF. CDR3 in DNA: TGCGCCAGCAGCCAGCATCATCTGGGGGGGGAGACCCAGTACTTC.

This clonotype turned up a few times. The V and J genes are TRBV20-1 and TRBJ2-5, with TRBD2 matching 12 bases. Germline V gives CDR1 DFQATT, CDR2 SNEGSKA (reference sequence). The CDR3 sequence is 14 residues long. V lost 8 bases to trimming and J lost 0 bases; unmatched junction nucleotides: 4. The chain's CDR3 is CSCTSGGYQETQYF. The CDR3 DNA reads TGCAGTTGCACTAGCGGGGGGTACCAAGAGACCCAGTACTTC.

There are a few counts of this clonotype. This CDR3 reads CASSRGGDDTQYF. In DNA form, the CDR3 reads TGTGCCAGCAGCCGTGGGGGGGATGATACGCAGTATTTT. The chain combines TRBV4-2 with TRBJ2-3, with 7 bases aligning to TRBD2. The CDR3 length is 13 residues. The V and J ends lost 4 bases and 6 bases, in that order; junction bases with no gene match: 4. Germline V gene data show CDR1 as LGHNA and CDR2 as YNFKEQ.

This clonotype was recorded a few times. The chain recombines TRBV6-5 with TRBJ2-2; D is undetermined. Trimming shortened V by 0 bases and J by 4 bases, and 9 bases separated the two germline ends. The CDR3 length is 15 residues. CDR1 and CDR2 from the germline V gene are MNHEY and SVGAGI. The CDR3 loop is CASSYSTGGTGELFF. The CDR3 bases are TGTGCCAGCAGTTACTCGACGGGTGGCACCGGGGAGCTGTTTTTT.